The clone carrying this TCR beta chain was picked up many times. What it recognizes is unknown. The record originates from a study of OX40 agonist ivuxolimab in advanced cancers. Produced via immunoSEQ multiplex PCR; TCRdb's table is partial and in-frame only. This sample has 30,000 to 40,000 clones, with 89% found just once. Whole-study results and caveats: At 0.1-3.0 mg/kg, partial responders had clonal expansion among the lowest observed. Among T cells, CD8+ cells averaged more expanded clones than CD4+ cells.

This CDR3 has 14 amino acids. CDR1 is MRHNA, CDR2 SNTAGT, per germline. The V segment lost 4 bases and the J segment 4 bases; nucleotides outside the gene matches: 4. The chain is built from TRBV6-4 and TRBJ2-3; 8 positions match TRBD2. This TCR was sampled from an adult with an advanced solid tumor such as melanoma, head and neck, liver or kidney cancer. Source: CD4+ or CD8+ T cells sorted from blood, taken in a trial of the OX40 agonist ivuxolimab. Written as DNA, the CDR3 is TGTGCCAGCAGTGCACTAGCGGACCCAGATACGCAGTATTTT. Translated: CASSALADPDTQYF.